This TCR beta chain stems from a study of blood T cell repertoires in COVID-19. Libraries were prepared by immunoSEQ multiplex PCR; TCRdb keeps only in-frame clonotypes and omits some of them. The data show 35,000 to 40,000 clones, about four fifths seen once. Germline V gives CDR1 MDHEN, CDR2 SYDVKM. The germline V and J ends were trimmed by 4 bases and 4 bases, with 13 bases remaining between them. The CDR3 has 15 amino acids. This chain connects TRBV28 to TRBJ1-4; possibly TRBD1 for D (5 bases). The sample taken for sequencing was peripheral blood. The sequence was obtained from a man older than 75 with active or convalescent COVID-19. CDR3 coding DNA: TGTGCCAGCAGTTACTGGGGGAGGAATAATGAAAAACTGTTTTTT. Its protein is CASSYWGRNNEKLFF.